The following is a TCR beta chain sequence with its context. Its antigen is undetermined. The protocol was immunoSEQ multiplex PCR, while the TCRdb copy is restricted to in-frame clones and leaves out a portion. The sample consists of about 85,000 clones, more than 75% of them appearing once. The data are from a study of radiotherapy plus CTLA-4 blockade in lung cancer. Across the study: Patients showed objective responses in under 20% of cases, and disease control was achieved by around 30%. Study-level findings and limits: Tumor-origin TCR clones grew in blood after radiotherapy plus ipilimumab. Response was reportedly best predicted by early blood T cell clone dynamics, with interferon-beta.

This CDR3 has 15 residues. Trimming pared 0 bases from V and 3 bases from J, leaving 12 bases between. Germline V gene lookup returns CDR1 SGDLS and CDR2 YYNGEE. The chain combines TRBV9 with TRBJ1-2; possible D gene TRBD1, 5 bases. The TCR comes from a human donor with non-small cell lung cancer who had a partial response to radiotherapy plus ipilimumab. Here the sequenced sample was peripheral blood, taken from a patient treated with radiotherapy plus ipilimumab. This CDR3 is CASSVGPGEDYGYTF. In DNA form, the CDR3 reads TGTGCCAGCAGCGTAGGGCCGGGGGAGGACTATGGCTACACCTTC.